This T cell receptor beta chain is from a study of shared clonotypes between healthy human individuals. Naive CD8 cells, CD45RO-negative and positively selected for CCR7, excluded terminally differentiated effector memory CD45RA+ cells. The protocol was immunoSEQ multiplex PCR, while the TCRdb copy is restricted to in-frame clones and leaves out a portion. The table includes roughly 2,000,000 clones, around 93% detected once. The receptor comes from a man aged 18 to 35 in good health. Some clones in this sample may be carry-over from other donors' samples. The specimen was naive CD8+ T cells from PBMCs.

CDR3 sequence reads: CASSPRDPRDYEQYF. The CDR3 DNA reads as TGCGCCAGCAGCCCCCGGGATCCGAGGGACTACGAGCAGTACTTC. This chain joins TRBV5-1 and TRBJ2-7; D is possibly TRBD2 (5 bases). CDR3 length equals 15 residues. V gave up 4 bases and J gave up 3 bases, with 17 bases separating them. Germline CDR1 reads SGHRS; CDR2 reads YFSETQ.